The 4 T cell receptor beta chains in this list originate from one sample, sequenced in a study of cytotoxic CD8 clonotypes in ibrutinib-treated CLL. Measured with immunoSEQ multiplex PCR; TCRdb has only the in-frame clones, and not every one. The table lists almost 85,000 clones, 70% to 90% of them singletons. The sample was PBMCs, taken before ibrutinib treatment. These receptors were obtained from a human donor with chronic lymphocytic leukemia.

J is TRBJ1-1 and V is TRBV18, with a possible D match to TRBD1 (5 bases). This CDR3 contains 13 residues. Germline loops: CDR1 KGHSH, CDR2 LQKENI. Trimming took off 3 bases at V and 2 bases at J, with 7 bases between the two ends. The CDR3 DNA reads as TGTGCCAGCTCACCGCAGGGTAACACTGAAGCTTTCTTT. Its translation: CASSPQGNTEAFF.

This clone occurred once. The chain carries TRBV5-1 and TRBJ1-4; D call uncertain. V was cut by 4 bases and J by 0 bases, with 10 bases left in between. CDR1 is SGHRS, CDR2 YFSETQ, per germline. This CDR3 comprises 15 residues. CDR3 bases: TGCGCCAGCAGCGGCGGAGCCGCAACTAATGAAAAACTGTTTTTT. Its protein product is CASSGGAATNEKLFF.

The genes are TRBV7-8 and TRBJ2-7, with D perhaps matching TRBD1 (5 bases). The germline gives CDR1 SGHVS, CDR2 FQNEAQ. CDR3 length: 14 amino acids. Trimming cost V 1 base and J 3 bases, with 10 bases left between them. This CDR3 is CASSLVPGNYEQYF. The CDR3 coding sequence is TGTGCCAGCAGCTTAGTACCAGGGAACTACGAGCAGTACTTC.

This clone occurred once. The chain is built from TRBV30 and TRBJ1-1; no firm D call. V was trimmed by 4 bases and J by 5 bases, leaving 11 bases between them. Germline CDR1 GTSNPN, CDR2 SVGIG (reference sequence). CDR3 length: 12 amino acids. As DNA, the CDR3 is TGTGCCTGGATACGGGCTTGGACTGAAGCTTTCTTT. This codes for CAWIRAWTEAFF.